This section outlines one TCR beta chain sequence together with its context. What it binds is unknown. The table came from immunoSEQ multiplex PCR; TCRdb's copy has only in-frame clones and leaves some out. The sample shows roughly 2 million clones, roughly 96% of them seen only once. Nashville, Tennessee was home to all donors, each a Caucasian adult. The record originates from a study of shared clonotypes between healthy human individuals. Study outcomes and limitations: Despite large depth, sorted-subset datasets appeared incompletely sequenced.

Trimming removed 3 bases at V and 7 bases at J, with 9 bases between. CDR3 length: 13 amino acids. The germline gives CDR1 SEHNR, CDR2 FQNEAQ (reference sequence). The source is a man aged 18 to 30 in good health. The V and J genes are TRBV7-9 and TRBJ1-4; a possible D gene is TRBD1 (5 bases). The sequencing sample was made of naive CD4+ T cells sorted from blood. Subset here: CD45RA+ positively selected. The CDR3 DNA reads TGTGCCAGCAGCTTTTCAGGGACTGAAAAACTGTTTTTT. Translated: CASSFSGTEKLFF.